This T cell receptor beta chain is drawn from a study of cytomegalovirus exposure and HLA in healthy donors. The study's findings and limits: Earlier analysis yielded a pattern in which most TCR beta V segments were productive about 90% or about 30% of the time.

This CDR3 is 13 amino acids long. Trimming left V 1 base short and J 4 bases short, with 5 bases between. CDR1 is SGHTA and CDR2 is FQGNSA in the germline V gene. PCR was performed using 60 Vbeta and 13 Jbeta primers. Sequenced by immunoSEQ multiplex PCR; TCRdb stores in-frame clones only, minus some. The sample includes about 130,000 clones. Of note for this clone: Its antigen is currently unknown.

V gene TRBV7-2 combines with J gene TRBJ2-1; D remains unclear. This clonotype was obtained from a man in his forties or fifties in good health and CMV-seronegative. The sample taken for sequencing was PBMCs. CDR3 coding DNA: TGTGCCAGCAGCTTAGGGCCTTACAATGAGCAGTTCTTC. Translated, it gives CASSLGPYNEQFF.